The clone carrying this TCR beta chain was recorded many times. The source material, RNA transcripts, was used to amplify TCR beta CDR3 regions. Initially, a first-round RT-PCR of the TCR CDR3 employed the HTBI primer set. One entry per CDR3 protein results from TCRdb running MiXCR on the multiplex PCR reads. The sample has around 560,000 distinct CDR3 sequences, 16% seen once. The record originates from a study of T cells in Graves' hyperthyroidism and ophthalmopathy. Source material: blood. This TCR came from a woman aged 18-29 years with Graves' hyperthyroidism.

The CDR3 reads CASSVTPMNTEAFF. The CDR3, as DNA: TGTGCCAGCAGTGTAACACCCATGAACACTGAAGCTTTCTTT. J is TRBJ1-1 and V is TRBV12-3 or TRBV12-4; D is unresolved. V was shortened by 5 bases and J by 0 bases, with 10 bases between the two germline ends. The length of the CDR3 is 14 residues.